What follows describes a single T cell receptor (beta chain). As yet, its antigen is unknown. One end of the junction varies from germline; a read error may be responsible. The data derive from a study of cytomegalovirus exposure and HLA in healthy donors. Study observations and caveats: On later analysis, the bulk of CMV-associated TCR beta chains appeared to be HLA-restricted.

Use of 60 Vbeta and 13 Jbeta primers characterized the PCR. Authors' methods: In a later analysis, around 10 million of some 80 million unique beta chains occurred in at least two donors. Clones were sequenced by immunoSEQ multiplex PCR, and TCRdb holds only the in-frame ones, with some missing. For V, J and clone size, that table is used; D and trimming come from the DNA. The sample carries fewer than 200,000 clones, under 70% recorded once. Germline CDR1 and CDR2: MDHEN and SYDVKM. CDR3 size: 16 residues. This chain joins TRBV28 and TRBJ1-2, with 10 bases identical to TRBD1. Sequencing was performed on PBMCs. The sequence derives from a woman between 40 and 50 years old in good health and CMV-seropositive. CDR3 sequence reads: CASSQGGTGVYYGYPF. In nucleotides, the CDR3 is TGTGCCAGCAGCCAGGGAGGGACAGGGGTTTACTATGGCTACCCCTTC.